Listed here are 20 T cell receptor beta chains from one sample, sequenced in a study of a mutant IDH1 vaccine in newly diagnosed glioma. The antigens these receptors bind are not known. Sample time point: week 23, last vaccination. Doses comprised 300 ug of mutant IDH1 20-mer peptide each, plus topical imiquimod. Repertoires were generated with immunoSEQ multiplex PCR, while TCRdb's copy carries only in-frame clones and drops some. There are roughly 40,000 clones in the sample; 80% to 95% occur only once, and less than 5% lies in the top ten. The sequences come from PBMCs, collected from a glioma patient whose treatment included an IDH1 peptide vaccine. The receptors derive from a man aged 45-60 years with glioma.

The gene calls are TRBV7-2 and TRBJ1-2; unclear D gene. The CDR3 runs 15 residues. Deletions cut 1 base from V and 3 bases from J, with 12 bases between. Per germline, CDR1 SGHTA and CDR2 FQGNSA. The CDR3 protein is CASSLVPGSDYGYTF. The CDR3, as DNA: TGTGCCAGCAGCTTAGTACCGGGCAGCGACTATGGCTACACCTTC.

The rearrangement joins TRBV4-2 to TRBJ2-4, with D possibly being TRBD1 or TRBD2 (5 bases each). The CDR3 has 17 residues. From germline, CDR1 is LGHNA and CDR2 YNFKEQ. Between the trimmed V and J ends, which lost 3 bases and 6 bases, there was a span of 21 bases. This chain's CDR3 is CASSQDPGPVRGNIQYF. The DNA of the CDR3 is TGTGCCAGCAGCCAGGACCCGGGACCGGTAAGGGGAAACATTCAGTACTTC.

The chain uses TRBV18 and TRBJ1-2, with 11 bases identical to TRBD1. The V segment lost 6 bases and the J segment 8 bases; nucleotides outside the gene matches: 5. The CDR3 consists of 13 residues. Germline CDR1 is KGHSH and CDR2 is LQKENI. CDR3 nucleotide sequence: TGTGCCAGCTCGCCGGGACAGGGGGAAGGCTACACCTTC. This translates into CASSPGQGEGYTF.

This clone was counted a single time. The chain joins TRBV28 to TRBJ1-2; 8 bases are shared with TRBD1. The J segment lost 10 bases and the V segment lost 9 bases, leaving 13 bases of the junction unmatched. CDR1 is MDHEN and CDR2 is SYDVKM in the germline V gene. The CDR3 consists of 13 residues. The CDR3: CASTYRDRNFYTF. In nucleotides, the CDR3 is TGTGCCAGTACATATCGGGACAGGAACTTCTACACCTTC.

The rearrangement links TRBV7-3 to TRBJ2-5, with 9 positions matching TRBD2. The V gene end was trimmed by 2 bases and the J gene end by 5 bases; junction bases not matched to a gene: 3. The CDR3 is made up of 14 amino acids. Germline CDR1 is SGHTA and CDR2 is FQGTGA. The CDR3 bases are TGTGCCAGCAGCTTAGCGGGGGGGCTTGAGACCCAGTACTTC. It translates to CASSLAGGLETQYF.

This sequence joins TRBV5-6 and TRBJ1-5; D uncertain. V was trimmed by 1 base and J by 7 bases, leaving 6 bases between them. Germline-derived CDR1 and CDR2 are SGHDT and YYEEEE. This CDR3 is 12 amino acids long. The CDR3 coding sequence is TGTGCCAGCAGCTTGAAGGGCCAGCCCCAGCATTTT. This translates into CASSLKGQPQHF. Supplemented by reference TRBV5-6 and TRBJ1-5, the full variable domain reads DAGVTQSPTHLIKTRGQQVTLRCSPKSGHDTVSWYQQALGQGPQFIFQYYEEEERQRGNFPDRFSGHQFPNYSSELNVNALLLGDSALYLCASSLKGQPQHFGDGTRLSIL.

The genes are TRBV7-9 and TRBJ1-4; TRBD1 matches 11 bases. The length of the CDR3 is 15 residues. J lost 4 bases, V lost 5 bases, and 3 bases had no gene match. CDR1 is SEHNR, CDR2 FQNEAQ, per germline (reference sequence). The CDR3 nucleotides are TGTGCCAGCAGCCTCGGGACAGGGGGTAATGAAAAACTGTTTTTT. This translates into CASSLGTGGNEKLFF.

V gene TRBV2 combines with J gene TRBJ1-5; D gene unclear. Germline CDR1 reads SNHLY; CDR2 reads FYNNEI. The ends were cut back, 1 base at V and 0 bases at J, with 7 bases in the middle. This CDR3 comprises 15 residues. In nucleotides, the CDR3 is TGTGCCAGCAGTGAAGACAGCATTAGCAATCAGCCCCAGCATTTT. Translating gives CASSEDSISNQPQHF.

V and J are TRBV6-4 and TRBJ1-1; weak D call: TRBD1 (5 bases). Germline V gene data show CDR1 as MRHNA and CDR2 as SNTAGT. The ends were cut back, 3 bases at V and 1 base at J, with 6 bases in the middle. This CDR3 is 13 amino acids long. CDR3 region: CASSEQGNTEAFF. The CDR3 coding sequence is TGTGCCAGCAGTGAGCAGGGGAACACTGAAGCTTTCTTT.

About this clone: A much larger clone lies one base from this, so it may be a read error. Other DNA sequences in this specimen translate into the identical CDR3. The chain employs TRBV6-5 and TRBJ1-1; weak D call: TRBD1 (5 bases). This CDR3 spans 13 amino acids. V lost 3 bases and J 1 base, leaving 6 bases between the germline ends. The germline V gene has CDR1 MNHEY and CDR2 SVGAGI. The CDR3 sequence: CASSYGGNTEAFF. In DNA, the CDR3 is TGTGCCAGCAGTTATGGGGGGAACACTGAAGCTTTCTTT.

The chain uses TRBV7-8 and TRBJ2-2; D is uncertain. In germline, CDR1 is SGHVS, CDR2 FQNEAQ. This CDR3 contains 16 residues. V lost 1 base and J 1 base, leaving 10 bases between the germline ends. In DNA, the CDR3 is TGTGCCAGCAGCTTAGAGTATAGCTTGAACACCGGGGAGCTGTTTTTT. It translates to CASSLEYSLNTGELFF.

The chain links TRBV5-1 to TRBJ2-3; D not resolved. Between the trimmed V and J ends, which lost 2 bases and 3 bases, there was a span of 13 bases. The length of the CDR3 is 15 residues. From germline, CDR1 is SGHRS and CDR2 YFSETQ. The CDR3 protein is CASSLNPSSTDTQYF. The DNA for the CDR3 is TGCGCCAGCAGCTTAAATCCCAGTTCGACAGATACGCAGTATTTT. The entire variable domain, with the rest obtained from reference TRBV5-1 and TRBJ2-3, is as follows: KAGVTQTPRYLIKTRGQQVTLSCSPISGHRSVSWYQQTPGQGLQFLFEYFSETQRNKGNFPGRFSGRQFSNSRSEMNVSTLELGDSALYLCASSLNPSSTDTQYFGPGTRLTVL.

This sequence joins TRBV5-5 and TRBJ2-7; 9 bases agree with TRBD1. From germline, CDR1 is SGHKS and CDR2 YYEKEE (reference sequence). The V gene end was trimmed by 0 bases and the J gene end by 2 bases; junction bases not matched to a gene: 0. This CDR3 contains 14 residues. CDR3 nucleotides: TGTGCCAGCAGCTTGGGGACAGGGGCCTACGAGCAGTACTTC. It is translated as CASSLGTGAYEQYF. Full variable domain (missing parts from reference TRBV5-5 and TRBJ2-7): DAGVTQSPTHLIKTRGQQVTLRCSPISGHKSVSWYQQVLGQGPQFIFQYYEKEERGRGNFPDRFSARQFPNYSSELNVNALLLGDSALYLCASSLGTGAYEQYFGPGTRLTVT.

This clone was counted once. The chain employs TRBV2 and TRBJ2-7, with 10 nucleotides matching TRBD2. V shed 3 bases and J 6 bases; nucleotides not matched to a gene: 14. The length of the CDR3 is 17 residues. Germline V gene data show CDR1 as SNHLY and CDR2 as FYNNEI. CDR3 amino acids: CASSEYTELAGSSEQYF. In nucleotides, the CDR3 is TGTGCCAGCAGTGAGTATACGGAACTAGCGGGAAGTAGCGAGCAGTACTTC.

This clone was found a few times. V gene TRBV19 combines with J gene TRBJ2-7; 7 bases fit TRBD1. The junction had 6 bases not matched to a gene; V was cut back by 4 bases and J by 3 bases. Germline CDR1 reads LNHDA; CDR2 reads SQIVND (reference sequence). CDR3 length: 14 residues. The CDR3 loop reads CASSTSDRVYEQYF. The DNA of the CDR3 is TGTGCCAGTAGTACCTCAGACAGGGTCTACGAGCAGTACTTC.

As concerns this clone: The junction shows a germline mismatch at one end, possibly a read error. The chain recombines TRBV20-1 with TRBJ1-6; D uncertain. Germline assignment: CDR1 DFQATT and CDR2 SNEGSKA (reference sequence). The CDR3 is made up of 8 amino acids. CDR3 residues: CSALGTVF. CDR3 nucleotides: TGCAGTGCTCTAGGAACGGTCTTT.

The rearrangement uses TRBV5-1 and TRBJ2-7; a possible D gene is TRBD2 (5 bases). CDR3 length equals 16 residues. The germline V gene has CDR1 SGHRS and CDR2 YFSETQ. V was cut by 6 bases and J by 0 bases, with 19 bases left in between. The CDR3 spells CASTTSLAADSYEQYF. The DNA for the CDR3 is TGCGCCAGCACCACTAGTTTGGCAGCAGACTCCTACGAGCAGTACTTC.

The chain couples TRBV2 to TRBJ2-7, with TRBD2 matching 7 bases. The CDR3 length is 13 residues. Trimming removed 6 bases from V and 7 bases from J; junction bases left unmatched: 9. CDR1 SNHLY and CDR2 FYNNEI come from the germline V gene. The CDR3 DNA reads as TGTGCCAGCAGCGGGGCGGGGGTGAGTGAGCAGTACTTC. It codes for CASSGAGVSEQYF.

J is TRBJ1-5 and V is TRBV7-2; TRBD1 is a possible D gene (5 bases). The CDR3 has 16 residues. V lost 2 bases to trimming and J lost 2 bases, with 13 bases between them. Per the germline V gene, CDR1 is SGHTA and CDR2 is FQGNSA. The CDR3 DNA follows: TGTGCCAGCAGCTTACATGGGGCGGGTGGCAATCAGCCCCAGCATTTT. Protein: CASSLHGAGGNQPQHF.

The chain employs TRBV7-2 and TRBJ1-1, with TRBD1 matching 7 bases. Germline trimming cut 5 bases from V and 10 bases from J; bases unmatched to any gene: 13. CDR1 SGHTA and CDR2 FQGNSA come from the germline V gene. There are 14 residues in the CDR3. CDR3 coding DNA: TGTGCCAGCAGCCTCTACCGACAGGGCACGGGAGCTTTCTTT. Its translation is CASSLYRQGTGAFF. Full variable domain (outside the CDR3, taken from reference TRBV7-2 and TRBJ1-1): GAGVSQSPSNKVTEKGKDVELRCDPISGHTALYWYRQSLGQGLEFLIYFQGNSAPDKSGLPSDRFSAERTGGSVSTLTIQRTQQEDSAVYLCASSLYRQGTGAFFGQGTRLTVV.